The 7 T cell receptor beta chains below were found in one sample sequenced in a study of blood T cell repertoires in COVID-19. The protocol was immunoSEQ multiplex PCR, while the TCRdb copy is restricted to in-frame clones and leaves out a portion. The sample yields almost 55,000 clones, around 90% seen once. Material for sequencing was peripheral blood. The receptors stem from a man aged 45-65 years with active COVID-19.

V is TRBV9 and J is TRBJ1-2; 9 positions agree with TRBD1. The CDR3 spans 16 residues. The germline CDR1 and CDR2 sequences are SGDLS and YYNGEE. Germline trimming cut 3 bases from V and 6 bases from J; bases unmatched to any gene: 12. DNA of the CDR3: TGTGCCAGCAGCGAGACGGACGGGACAGGGCGGGATGGCTACACCTTC. Protein product: CASSETDGTGRDGYTF.

The chain links TRBV18 to TRBJ1-2, with D unresolved. Trimming stripped 3 bases from V and 7 bases from J, with 9 bases between. Germline CDR1 reads KGHSH; CDR2 reads LQKENI. The CDR3 sequence is 12 residues long. DNA of the CDR3: TGTGCCAGCTCACCTTCTGGAGGTGGCTACACCTTC. As protein: CASSPSGGGYTF.

The rearrangement links TRBV2 to TRBJ2-7; 7 bases align to TRBD1. The CDR3 is 15 residues long. Germline CDR1 reads SNHLY; CDR2 reads FYNNEI. J lost 1 base, V lost 5 bases, and 8 bases had no gene match. DNA for the CDR3: TGTGCCAGCAGTCGCAACAGGGGCCTTTCCTACGAGCAGTACTTC. Protein: CASSRNRGLSYEQYF.

In DNA, the CDR3 is TGTGCCAGCAGCCAAGATCTGACAGGGGGAGAGACCCAGTACTTC. It is translated as CASSQDLTGGETQYF. The chain couples TRBV4-2 to TRBJ2-5, with TRBD1 matching 9 bases. The CDR3 sequence is 15 residues long. Germline CDR1 LGHNA, CDR2 YNFKEQ. The trim removed 0 bases at V and 4 bases at J, leaving 3 bases unmatched.

J is TRBJ1-2 and V is TRBV6-6; the match to TRBD1 covers 7 bases. Germline-derived CDR1 and CDR2 are MNHNY and SVGAGI (reference sequence). This CDR3 is built from 14 residues. V lost 2 bases to trimming and J lost 4 bases; unmatched junction nucleotides: 4. In DNA, the CDR3 is TGTGCCAGCAGTTACCGGGACAGCCTCTATGGCTACACCTTC. As protein: CASSYRDSLYGYTF.

The chain is built from TRBV7-6 and TRBJ2-2; 10 positions agree with TRBD1. V was clipped by 3 bases and J by 7 bases; unmatched bases: 5. The CDR3 is 15 residues long. In germline, CDR1 is SGHVS, CDR2 FNYEAQ. This chain's CDR3 is CASSFRQGAGGELFF. The CDR3 DNA sequence: TGTGCCAGCAGCTTTCGACAGGGGGCAGGCGGGGAGCTGTTTTTT.

The gene calls are TRBV24-1 and TRBJ2-1; 7 nucleotides match TRBD2. There are 14 residues in the CDR3. Germline V gene lookup returns CDR1 KGHDR and CDR2 SFDVKD. Trimming cost V 10 bases and J 1 base; bases outside gene matches: 6. CDR3 sequence (DNA): TGTGCCACAGAGCGGGGTGATTCCTACAATGAGCAGTTCTTC. This encodes CATERGDSYNEQFF.